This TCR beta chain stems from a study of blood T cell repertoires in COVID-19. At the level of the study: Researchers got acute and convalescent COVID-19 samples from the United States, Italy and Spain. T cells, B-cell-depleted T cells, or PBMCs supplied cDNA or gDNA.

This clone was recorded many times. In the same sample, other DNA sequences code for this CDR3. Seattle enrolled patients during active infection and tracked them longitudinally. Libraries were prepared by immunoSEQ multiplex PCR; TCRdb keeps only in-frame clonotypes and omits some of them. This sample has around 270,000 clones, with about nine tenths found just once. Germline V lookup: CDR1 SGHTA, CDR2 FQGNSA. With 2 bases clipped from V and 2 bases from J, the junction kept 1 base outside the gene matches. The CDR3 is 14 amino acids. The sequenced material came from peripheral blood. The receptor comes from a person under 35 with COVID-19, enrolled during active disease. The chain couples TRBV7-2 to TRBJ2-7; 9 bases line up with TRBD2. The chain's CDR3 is CASSLSGRTYEQYF. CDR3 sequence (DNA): TGTGCCAGCAGCTTAAGCGGGAGGACCTACGAGCAGTACTTC.